These T cell receptor beta chains were read from a single sample in a study of cytomegalovirus exposure and HLA in healthy donors. Profiling relied on immunoSEQ multiplex PCR, and the TCRdb table lists in-frame clones only, not all of them. In the table there are tens of thousands of clones, 77% of which are singletons. Material for sequencing was PBMCs. All receptors come from a man aged 45-60 years in good health and CMV-seropositive. Both conserved end residues are part of each CDR3. A D gene is named only where the DNA matches it firmly. Part of the rows lack a size; the others show once, few, many or a class for expanded clones.

>NA|TRBV7-2|TRBJ2-5|NA
CASSVDSRVWETQYF
TGTGCCAGCAGCGTGGACAGTCGTGTGTGGGAGACCCAGTACTTC
>TRBD2|TRBV7-6|TRBJ2-3|NA
CASSPRTSGIADTQYF
TGTGCCAGCAGCCCTCGGACTAGCGGGATTGCAGATACGCAGTATTTT
>NA|TRBV2|TRBJ2-5|NA
CASSQQGGETQYF
TGTGCCAGCAGCCAACAGGGGGGGGAGACCCAGTACTTC
>NA|TRBV20-1|TRBJ1-2|NA
CSARRDGGYTF
TGCAGTGCCAGGAGGGATGGAGGCTACACCTTC
>TRBD1|TRBV5-1|TRBJ2-1|NA
CASSLVGTGGGNEQFF
TGCGCCAGCAGCTTGGTAGGGACAGGGGGTGGGAATGAGCAGTTCTTC
>NA|TRBV11-3|TRBJ1-2|NA
CASSLEGRGGNYGYTF
TGTGCCAGCAGCTTAGAAGGGCGGGGCGGTAACTATGGCTACACCTTC
>NA|TRBV6-6|TRBJ2-6|few
CASRYSGANVLTF
TGTGCCAGCAGGTACTCTGGGGCCAACGTCCTGACTTTC
>NA|TRBV10-3|TRBJ1-4|NA
CAISNTDSTGEKLFF
TGTGCCATCAGTAATACGGACAGTACGGGTGAAAAACTGTTTTTT
>TRBD1|TRBV7-2|TRBJ1-3|NA
CASSSTGVTGNTIYF
TGTGCCAGCAGCTCCACAGGGGTGACAGGAAACACCATATATTTT
>TRBD2|TRBV4-2|TRBJ2-3|few
CASSLEGSTSGIVPDTQYF
TGTGCCAGCAGCCTAGAGGGGTCGACTAGCGGGATAGTCCCAGATACGCAGTATTTT
>NA|TRBV7-3|TRBJ2-1|NA
CASSYGQSSYNEQFF
TGTGCCAGCAGCTACGGACAGAGCTCCTACAATGAGCAGTTCTTC
>NA|TRBV7-2|TRBJ1-1|NA
CASSLDSPNTEAFF
TGTGCCAGCAGCTTGGACAGCCCAAACACTGAAGCTTTCTTT
>TRBD2|TRBV11-1|TRBJ2-3|NA
CASSTGLALLTDTQYF
TGTGCCAGCAGCACGGGACTAGCCCTACTCACAGATACGCAGTATTTT